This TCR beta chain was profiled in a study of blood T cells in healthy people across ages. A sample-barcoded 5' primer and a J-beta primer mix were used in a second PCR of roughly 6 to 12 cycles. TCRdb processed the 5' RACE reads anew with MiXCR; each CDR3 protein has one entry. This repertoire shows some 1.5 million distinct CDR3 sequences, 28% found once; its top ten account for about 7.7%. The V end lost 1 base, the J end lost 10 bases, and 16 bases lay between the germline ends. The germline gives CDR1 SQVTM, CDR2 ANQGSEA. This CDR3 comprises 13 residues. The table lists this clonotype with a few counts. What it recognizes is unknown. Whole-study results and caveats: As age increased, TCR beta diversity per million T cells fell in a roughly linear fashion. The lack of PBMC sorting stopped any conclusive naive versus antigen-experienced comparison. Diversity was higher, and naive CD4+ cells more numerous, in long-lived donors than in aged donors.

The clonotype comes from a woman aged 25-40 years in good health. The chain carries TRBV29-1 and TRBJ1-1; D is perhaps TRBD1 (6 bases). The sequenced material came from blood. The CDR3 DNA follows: TGCAGCGTTGAAGTGGCAGGGGCCTCTCCAGCTTTCTTT. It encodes CSVEVAGASPAFF. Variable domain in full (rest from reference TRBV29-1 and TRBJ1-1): SAVISQKPSRDICQRGTSLTIQCQVDSQVTMMFWYRQQPGQSLTLIATANQGSEATYESGFVIDKFPISRPNLTFSTLTVSNMSPEDSSIYLCSVEVAGASPAFFGQGTRLTVV.